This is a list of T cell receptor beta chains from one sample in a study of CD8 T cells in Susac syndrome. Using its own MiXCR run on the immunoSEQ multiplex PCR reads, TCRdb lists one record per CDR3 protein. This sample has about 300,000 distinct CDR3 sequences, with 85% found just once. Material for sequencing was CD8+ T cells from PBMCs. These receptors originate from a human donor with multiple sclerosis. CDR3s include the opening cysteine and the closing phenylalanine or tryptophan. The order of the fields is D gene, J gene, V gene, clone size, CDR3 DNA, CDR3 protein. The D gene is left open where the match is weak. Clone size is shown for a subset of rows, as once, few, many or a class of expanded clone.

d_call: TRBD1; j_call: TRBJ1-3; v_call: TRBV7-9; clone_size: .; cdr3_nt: TGTGCCAGCAGCTCAGGGGGCGGTGGAAACACCATATATTTT; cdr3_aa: CASSSGGGGNTIYF
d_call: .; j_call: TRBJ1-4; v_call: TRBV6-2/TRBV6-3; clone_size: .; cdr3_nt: TGTGCCAGCAGTTACCTCAACCCGCAGAAAGAAAAACTGTTTTTT; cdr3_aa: CASSYLNPQKEKLFF
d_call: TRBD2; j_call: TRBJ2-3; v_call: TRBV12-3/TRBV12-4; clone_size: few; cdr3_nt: TGTGCCAGCGGTCTAGCGGGAGGCGCAGATACGCAGTATTTT; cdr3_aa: CASGLAGGADTQYF
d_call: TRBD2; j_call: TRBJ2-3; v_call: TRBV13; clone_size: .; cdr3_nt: TGTGCCAGCAGCCCCGAGGGTAGCGGGCGCACAGATACGCAGTATTTT; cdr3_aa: CASSPEGSGRTDTQYF
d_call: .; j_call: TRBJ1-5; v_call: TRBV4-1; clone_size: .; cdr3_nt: TGCGCCAGCAGCCAAACTCTCGACGTGTATCAGCCCCAGCATTTT; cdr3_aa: CASSQTLDVYQPQHF
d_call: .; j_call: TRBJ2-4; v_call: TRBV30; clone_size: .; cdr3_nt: TGTGCCTGGGGCCCGGGACCGATAATTCAGTACTTC; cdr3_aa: CAWGPGPIIQYF
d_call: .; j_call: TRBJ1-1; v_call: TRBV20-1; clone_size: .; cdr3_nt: TGCAGTGCCCCAGGGGAACGGGATGAAGCTTTCTTT; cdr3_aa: CSAPGERDEAFF
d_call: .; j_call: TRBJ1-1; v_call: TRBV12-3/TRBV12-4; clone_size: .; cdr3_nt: TGTGCCAGCAGTTTCGTCAGGGTTCCTAACGCTGAAGCTTTCTTT; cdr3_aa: CASSFVRVPNAEAFF
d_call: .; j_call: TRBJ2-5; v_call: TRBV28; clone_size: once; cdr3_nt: TGTGCCAGCACCATCAACTACCCTCAAGAGACCCAGTACTTC; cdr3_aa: CASTINYPQETQYF
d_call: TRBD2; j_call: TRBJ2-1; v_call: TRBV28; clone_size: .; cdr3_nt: TGTGCCAGCAGTCGGACGACTAGCGGGAGGTACAATGAGCAGTTCTTC; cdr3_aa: CASSRTTSGRYNEQFF
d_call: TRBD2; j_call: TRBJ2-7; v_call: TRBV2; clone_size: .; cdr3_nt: TGTGCCAGCGGGCGGGAGATATACGAGCAGTACTTC; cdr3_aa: CASGREIYEQYF
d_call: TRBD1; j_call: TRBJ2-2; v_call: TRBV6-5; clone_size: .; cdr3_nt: TGTGCCAGCAGTTGGGACAGGGGGGACGGGGAGCTGTTTTTT; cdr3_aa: CASSWDRGDGELFF
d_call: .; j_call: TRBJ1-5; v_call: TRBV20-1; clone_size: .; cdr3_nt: TGCAGTGCTAGAGAGGAGGGATCCAGCTATAGCAATCAGCCCCAGCATTTT; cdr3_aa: CSAREEGSSYSNQPQHF
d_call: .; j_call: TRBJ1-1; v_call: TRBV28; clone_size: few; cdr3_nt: TGTGCCAGCAGTTTATCGGACACTGAAGCTTTCTTT; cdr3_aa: CASSLSDTEAFF
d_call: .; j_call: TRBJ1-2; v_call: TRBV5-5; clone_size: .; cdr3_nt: TGTGCCAGCAGCTTGGTTGGGTACGGCTACACCTTC; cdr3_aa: CASSLVGYGYTF
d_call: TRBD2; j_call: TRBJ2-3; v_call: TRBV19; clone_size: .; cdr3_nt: TGTGCCAGTACTACTAGCGGGACTAGTACGCAGTATTTT; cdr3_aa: CASTTSGTSTQYF
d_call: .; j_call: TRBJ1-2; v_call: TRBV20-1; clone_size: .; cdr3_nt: TGCAGTGCCCCCTGGCCTGTTTGGTACTATGGCTACACCTTC; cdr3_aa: CSAPWPVWYYGYTF
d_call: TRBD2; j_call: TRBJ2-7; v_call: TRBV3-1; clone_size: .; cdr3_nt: TGTGCCAGCAGCCAAGAGCCAGCGGGGGTCTACGAGCAGTACTTC; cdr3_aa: CASSQEPAGVYEQYF
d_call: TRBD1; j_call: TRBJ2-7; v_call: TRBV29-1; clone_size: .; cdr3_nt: TGCAGCGTTTGGACAGGGATCGCCTACGAGCAGTACTTC; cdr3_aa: CSVWTGIAYEQYF
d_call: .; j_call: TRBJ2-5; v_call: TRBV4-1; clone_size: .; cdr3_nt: TGCGCCAGCAGCCCAGGGACACTCGGGTTGGCCCAGTACTTC; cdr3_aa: CASSPGTLGLAQYF
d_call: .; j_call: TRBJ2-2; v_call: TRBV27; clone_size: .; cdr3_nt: TGTGCCAGCAGTTCACTCCTCGTCACCGGGGAGCTGTTTTTT; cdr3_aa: CASSSLLVTGELFF
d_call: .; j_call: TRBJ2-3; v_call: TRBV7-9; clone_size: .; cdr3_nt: TGTGCCAGCAGGCTTAGCACAGATACGCAGTATTTT; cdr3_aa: CASRLSTDTQYF
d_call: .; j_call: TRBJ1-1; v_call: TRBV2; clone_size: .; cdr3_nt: TGTGCCAGCAGTGATACAGGGATCATGAACACTGAAGCTTTCTTT; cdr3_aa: CASSDTGIMNTEAFF
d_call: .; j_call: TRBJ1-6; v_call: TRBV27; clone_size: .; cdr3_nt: TGTGCCAGCAGTTGGAACCACAATTCACCCCTCCACTTT; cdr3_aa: CASSWNHNSPLHF
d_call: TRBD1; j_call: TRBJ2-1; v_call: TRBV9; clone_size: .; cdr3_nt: TGTGCCAGCAGCGGAACGGGACAGTACAATGAGCAGTTCTTC; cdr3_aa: CASSGTGQYNEQFF
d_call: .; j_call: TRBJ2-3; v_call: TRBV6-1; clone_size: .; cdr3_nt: TGTGCCAGCAGTACCGGTGCGAGAGGGGGAGATACGCAGTATTTT; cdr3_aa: CASSTGARGGDTQYF
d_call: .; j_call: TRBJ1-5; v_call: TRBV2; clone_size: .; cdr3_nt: TGTGCCAGCAGTGAAGCGCTTGGCAGGCGGAGCAATCAGCCCCAGCATTTT; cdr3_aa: CASSEALGRRSNQPQHF
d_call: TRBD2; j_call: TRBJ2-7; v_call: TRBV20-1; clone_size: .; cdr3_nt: TGCAGTGCTTCGGGACTAGCGGGAGGGCCCGGGGGCTACGAGCAGTACTTC; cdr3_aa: CSASGLAGGPGGYEQYF
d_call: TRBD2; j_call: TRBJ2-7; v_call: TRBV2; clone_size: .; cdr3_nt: TGTGCCAGCCGTCGGGGGGAATCCCCCTACGAGCAGTACTTC; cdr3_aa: CASRRGESPYEQYF
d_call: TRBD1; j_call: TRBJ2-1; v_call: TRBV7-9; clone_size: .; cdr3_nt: TGTGCCAGTATTGGACAGGGTTTGGATGAGCAGTTCTTC; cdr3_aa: CASIGQGLDEQFF
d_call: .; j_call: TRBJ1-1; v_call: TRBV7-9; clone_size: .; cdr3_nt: TGTGCCAGCAGCTTAGCCCACCAGGACGGCCAAGCTTTCTTT; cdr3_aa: CASSLAHQDGQAFF